This is a list of T cell receptor beta chains from one sample in a study of T cells in Graves' hyperthyroidism and ophthalmopathy. TCRdb independently ran MiXCR on the multiplex PCR reads; one entry per CDR3 protein. The sample lists about 55,000 distinct CDR3 sequences, roughly half occurring once. Material for sequencing was blood. These receptors all stem from a woman aged 60-75 years with Graves' ophthalmopathy. The CDR3 runs from the conserved cysteine through the conserved F or W. D genes are given only for firm matches. Not all rows give a size; the values are once, few, many and, for expanded clones, a class.

d_call,clone_size,j_call,v_call,cdr3_aa,cdr3_nt
-,-,TRBJ1-5,TRBV20-1,CSARTSGRAEETQHF,TGCAGTGCTAGGACTAGCGGGAGGGCGGAAGAGACCCAGCATTTT
-,many,TRBJ1-5,TRBV10-2,CASSPPGSNQPQHF,TGCGCCAGCAGCCCACCGGGGAGCAATCAGCCCCAGCATTTT
-,-,TRBJ2-5,TRBV7-9,CANSLGLGQETQYF,TGCGCCAACAGCTTAGGTCTGGGTCAAGAGACCCAGTACTTC
-,-,TRBJ2-6,TRBV9,CASKGAAGGLRVSGANVLTF,TGTGCCAGCAAGGGGGCAGCCGGGGGGCTGAGGGTCTCCGGGGCCAACGTCCTGACTTTC
-,-,TRBJ2-3,TRBV7-2,CASSHFTDTQYF,TGTGCCAGCAGCCACTTCACAGATACGCAGTATTTT
-,-,TRBJ1-1,TRBV6-5,CVSSNVGDKSEAFF,TGTGTCAGCAGCAATGTTGGGGACAAATCTGAAGCTTTCTTT
-,-,TRBJ2-7,TRBV5-1,CASSLASEQYF,TGCGCCAGCAGCTTGGCCTCCGAGCAGTACTTC
-,many,TRBJ2-2,TRBV6-6,CASSYSIPRGTNTGELFF,TGTGCCAGCAGTTACTCGATCCCCAGGGGCACGAACACCGGGGAGCTGTTTTTT
-,-,TRBJ1-2,TRBV7-3,CASSLDGRADGYTF,TGTGCCAGCAGCTTAGACGGGAGGGCGGATGGCTACACCTTC
-,-,TRBJ2-7,TRBV10-3,CATSGTRASDEQYF,TGTGCCACCTCAGGGACCCGGGCAAGCGACGAGCAGTACTTC
TRBD1,-,TRBJ1-4,TRBV5-5,CASSSGGGGEKLFF,TGTGCCAGCAGCTCCGGGGGAGGGGGCGAAAAACTGTTTTTT
TRBD1,-,TRBJ1-1,TRBV5-1,CASSLGQGAGAFF,TGCGCCAGCAGCTTGGGACAGGGGGCAGGGGCTTTCTTT
TRBD2,many,TRBJ2-7,TRBV20-1,CSAPGLVRYEQYF,TGCAGTGCCCCGGGACTAGTACGTTACGAGCAGTACTTC
-,-,TRBJ2-1,TRBV7-9,CASSFASYEQFF,TGTGCCAGCAGCTTTGCGAGCTATGAGCAGTTCTTC
-,many,TRBJ2-5,TRBV7-9,CASSLAGRLQETQYF,TGTGCCAGCAGCTTAGCTGGCAGACTCCAAGAGACCCAGTACTTC
-,few,TRBJ1-5,TRBV24-1,CATSEDSWNQPQHF,TGTGCCACCAGTGAGGACAGTTGGAATCAGCCCCAGCATTTT
TRBD2,many,TRBJ2-5,TRBV6-1,CATGTSRLKETQYF,TGTGCCACCGGGACTAGCAGACTCAAAGAGACCCAGTACTTC
-,many,TRBJ1-4,TRBV7-8,CASSFRDSTTNEKLFF,TGTGCCAGCAGCTTCAGAGATTCGACAACTAATGAAAAACTGTTTTTT
TRBD2,-,TRBJ2-5,TRBV20-1,CSAWTSEEETQYF,TGCAGTGCCTGGACTAGCGAGGAAGAGACCCAGTACTTC
TRBD2,-,TRBJ2-7,TRBV7-3,CASSFGGGQYF,TGTGCCAGCAGCTTTGGCGGGGGGCAGTACTTC
-,-,TRBJ1-4,TRBV20-1,CSAGGGGGEEKLFF,TGCAGTGCGGGGGGGGGGGGGGGGGAGGAAAAACTGTTTTTT
TRBD2,-,TRBJ2-5,TRBV6-1,CASSALADQETQYF,TGTGCCAGCAGCGCACTAGCGGACCAAGAGACCCAGTACTTC
-,many,TRBJ2-3,TRBV19,CASRTRDRSTDTQYF,TGTGCCAGTAGAACCCGGGACCGTAGCACAGATACGCAGTATTTT
-,many,TRBJ1-1,TRBV4-1,CASSQDIGRGTEAFF,TGCGCCAGCAGCCAAGATATAGGGCGGGGCACTGAAGCTTTCTTT
TRBD2,many,TRBJ2-1,TRBV28,CAIALGTSGDEQFF,TGTGCCATCGCACTAGGGACTAGTGGCGACGAGCAGTTCTTC
-,few,TRBJ1-1,TRBV6-2/TRBV6-3,CASIQSRSQAPHEAFF,TGTGCCAGCATCCAGAGTCGGTCCCAAGCCCCCCACGAAGCTTTCTTT
TRBD2,-,TRBJ2-7,TRBV20-1,CSARTLAGSGNYEQYF,TGCAGTGCTAGAACGCTAGCGGGAAGTGGAAATTACGAGCAGTACTTC
TRBD2,-,TRBJ2-7,TRBV29-1,CSVGLAGGPYEQYF,TGCAGCGTTGGACTAGCGGGAGGGCCCTACGAGCAGTACTTC
-,-,TRBJ1-4,TRBV5-4,CGSRMGGVGKLFF,TGTGGCAGCAGAATGGGCGGGGTTGGAAAACTGTTCTTT